This TCR beta chain was documented in a study of shared clonotypes between healthy human individuals. Study conclusions and caveats: The researchers took only blood, and tissue repertoires probably look different. Shared across a few donors were roughly 4.8% of the naive CD4 clonotypes.

In the case of this clone: Its antigen remains unknown.

Those who donated, Caucasian adults without exception, all lived in Nashville, Tennessee. The CDR3 is 11 residues long. Between the trimmed V and J ends, which lost 5 bases and 2 bases, there was a span of 4 bases. Germline V gene lookup returns CDR1 LGHNT and CDR2 FRNRAP. Sequencing was at deep level. The table came from immunoSEQ multiplex PCR; TCRdb's copy has only in-frame clones and leaves some out. Here the sample spans around 940,000 clones, about three quarters being singletons. This clonotype was sampled from a man between 18 and 29 years old in good health. The V call is TRBV12-5, the J call TRBJ2-7; D remains unclear. Sequencing was performed on memory CD4+ T cells sorted from blood. Subset indicated: CD45RA-negative fraction. The chain's CDR3 is CASGRTYEQYF. CDR3 DNA sequence: TGTGCTAGTGGTCGAACCTACGAGCAGTACTTC.